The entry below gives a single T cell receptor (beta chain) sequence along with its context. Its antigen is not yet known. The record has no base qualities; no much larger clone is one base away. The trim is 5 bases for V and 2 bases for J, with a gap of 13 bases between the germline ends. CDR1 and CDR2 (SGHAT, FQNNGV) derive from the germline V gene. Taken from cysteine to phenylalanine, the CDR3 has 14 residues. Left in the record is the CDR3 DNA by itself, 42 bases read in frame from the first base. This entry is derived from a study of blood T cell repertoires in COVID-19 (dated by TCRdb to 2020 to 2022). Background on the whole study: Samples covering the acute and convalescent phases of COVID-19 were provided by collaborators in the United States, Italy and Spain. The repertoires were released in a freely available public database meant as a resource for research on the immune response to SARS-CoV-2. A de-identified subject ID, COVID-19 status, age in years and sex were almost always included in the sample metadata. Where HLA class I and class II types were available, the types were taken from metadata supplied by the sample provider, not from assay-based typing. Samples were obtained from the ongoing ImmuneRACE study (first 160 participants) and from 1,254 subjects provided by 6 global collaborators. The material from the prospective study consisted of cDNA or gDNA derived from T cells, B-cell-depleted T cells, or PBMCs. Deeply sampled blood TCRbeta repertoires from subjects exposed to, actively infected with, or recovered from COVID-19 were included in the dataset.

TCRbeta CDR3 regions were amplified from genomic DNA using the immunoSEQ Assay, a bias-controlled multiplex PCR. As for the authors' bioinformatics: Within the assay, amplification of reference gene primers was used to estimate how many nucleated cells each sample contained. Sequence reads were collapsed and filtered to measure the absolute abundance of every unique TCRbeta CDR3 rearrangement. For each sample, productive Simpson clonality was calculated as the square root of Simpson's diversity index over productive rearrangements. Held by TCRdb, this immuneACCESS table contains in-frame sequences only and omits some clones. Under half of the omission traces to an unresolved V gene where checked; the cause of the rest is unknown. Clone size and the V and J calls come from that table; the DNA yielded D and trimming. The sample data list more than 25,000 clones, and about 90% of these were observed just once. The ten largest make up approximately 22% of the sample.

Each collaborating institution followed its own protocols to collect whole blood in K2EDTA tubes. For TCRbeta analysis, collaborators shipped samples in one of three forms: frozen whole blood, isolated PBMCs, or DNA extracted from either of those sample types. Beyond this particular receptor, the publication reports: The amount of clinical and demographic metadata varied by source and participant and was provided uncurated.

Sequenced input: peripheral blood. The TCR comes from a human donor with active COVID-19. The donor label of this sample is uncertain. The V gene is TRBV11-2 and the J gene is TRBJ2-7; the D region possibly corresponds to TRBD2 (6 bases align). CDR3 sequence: CASSRGDGAYEQYF. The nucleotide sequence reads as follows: TGTGCCAGCAGCCGCGGGGACGGAGCCTACGAGCAGTACTTC.